Listed below are T cell receptor beta chains from one sample, sequenced in a study of Ad26.COV2.S vaccination and SARS-CoV-2 variants. The data were produced by immunoSEQ multiplex PCR, yet TCRdb's version contains in-frame clones alone and is incomplete. Of 440,000 or so clones in the sample, roughly nine tenths were seen once. This sample comprised peripheral blood, obtained in a trial of Ad26.COV2.S vaccine versus placebo. The receptors derive from a person between 18 and 59 years old who received the Ad26.COV2.S COVID-19 vaccine or a placebo. The CDR3 runs from the conserved cysteine through the conserved F or W. The D gene is left open where the match is weak. Clone size appears in some rows only: once, few, many, or a class for an expanded clone.

J gene: TRBJ2-7; V gene: TRBV29-1; D gene: .; clone size: .; CDR3 protein: CSVAVLEFYEQYF; CDR3 DNA: TGCAGCGTTGCCGTGCTTGAATTCTACGAGCAGTACTTC
J gene: TRBJ2-1; V gene: TRBV5-5; D gene: TRBD2; clone size: .; CDR3 protein: CASSRTSGSDEQFF; CDR3 DNA: TGTGCCAGCAGCCGAACTAGCGGGAGCGATGAGCAGTTCTTC
J gene: TRBJ2-2; V gene: TRBV5-6; D gene: .; clone size: .; CDR3 protein: CASSLGPAVPGELFF; CDR3 DNA: TGTGCCAGCAGCTTGGGTCCCGCAGTCCCCGGGGAGCTGTTTTTT
J gene: TRBJ2-1; V gene: TRBV5-1; D gene: .; clone size: .; CDR3 protein: CASTRALGPLQNNEQFF; CDR3 DNA: TGCGCCAGCACCCGTGCCCTTGGACCCCTCCAAAACAATGAGCAGTTCTTC
J gene: TRBJ1-6; V gene: TRBV7-6; D gene: .; clone size: .; CDR3 protein: CASSQDRPGSPLHF; CDR3 DNA: TGTGCCAGCAGCCAAGACAGGCCGGGTTCACCCCTCCACTTT
J gene: TRBJ2-7; V gene: TRBV5-1; D gene: TRBD2; clone size: few; CDR3 protein: CASSLAGTSGPYEQYF; CDR3 DNA: TGCGCCAGCAGCTTGGCCGGGACTAGCGGCCCCTACGAGCAGTACTTC
J gene: TRBJ2-1; V gene: TRBV9; D gene: TRBD1; clone size: .; CDR3 protein: CASSVEGGANNEQFF; CDR3 DNA: TGTGCCAGCAGCGTAGAAGGGGGCGCAAACAATGAGCAGTTCTTC
J gene: TRBJ2-7; V gene: TRBV11-2; D gene: .; clone size: .; CDR3 protein: CASSLDPVMEQYF; CDR3 DNA: TGTGCCAGCAGCTTAGATCCAGTTATGGAGCAGTACTTC
J gene: TRBJ1-1; V gene: TRBV29-1; D gene: .; clone size: once; CDR3 protein: CSVAGRWSTEAFF; CDR3 DNA: TGCAGCGTTGCGGGGAGGTGGAGCACTGAAGCTTTCTTT
J gene: TRBJ2-1; V gene: TRBV7-9; D gene: TRBD2; clone size: .; CDR3 protein: CASSTLGGSADEQFF; CDR3 DNA: TGTGCCAGCAGCACTCTCGGCGGGAGTGCGGATGAGCAGTTCTTC
J gene: TRBJ2-2; V gene: TRBV4-1; D gene: .; clone size: .; CDR3 protein: CASSQDHPRLYTGELFF; CDR3 DNA: TGCGCCAGCAGCCAAGATCATCCTCGACTATACACCGGGGAGCTGTTTTTT
J gene: TRBJ2-5; V gene: TRBV7-2; D gene: TRBD1; clone size: .; CDR3 protein: CASSSDRGKTQYF; CDR3 DNA: TGTGCCAGCAGCTCCGACAGGGGGAAGACCCAGTACTTC
J gene: TRBJ2-7; V gene: TRBV6-5; D gene: .; clone size: few; CDR3 protein: CASSYWGLSYEQYF; CDR3 DNA: TGTGCCAGCAGTTACTGGGGACTGAGCTACGAGCAGTACTTC
J gene: TRBJ1-4; V gene: TRBV5-8; D gene: .; clone size: .; CDR3 protein: CASSLGLAPDNEKLFF; CDR3 DNA: TGTGCCAGCAGCTTGGGTCTCGCGCCCGATAATGAAAAACTGTTTTTT
J gene: TRBJ1-2; V gene: TRBV6-2/TRBV6-3; D gene: .; clone size: .; CDR3 protein: CASSSRGHGYTF; CDR3 DNA: TGTGCCAGCAGTTCCCGGGGACATGGCTACACCTTC
J gene: TRBJ2-2; V gene: TRBV4-1; D gene: .; clone size: .; CDR3 protein: CASSHWVGELFF; CDR3 DNA: TGCGCCAGCAGCCATTGGGTCGGGGAGCTGTTTTTT
J gene: TRBJ1-1; V gene: TRBV7-9; D gene: TRBD1; clone size: .; CDR3 protein: CASSVDRGNTEAFF; CDR3 DNA: TGTGCCAGCAGCGTAGACAGGGGGAACACTGAAGCTTTCTTT
J gene: TRBJ2-2; V gene: TRBV7-3; D gene: TRBD1; clone size: .; CDR3 protein: CASSSGDRTGNTGELFF; CDR3 DNA: TGTGCCAGCAGCTCCGGGGACAGGACGGGGAACACCGGGGAGCTGTTTTTT
J gene: TRBJ2-7; V gene: TRBV25-1; D gene: .; clone size: .; CDR3 protein: CASRSMDGLGLYEQYF; CDR3 DNA: TGTGCCAGCAGAAGTATGGACGGTTTAGGGCTCTACGAGCAGTACTTC
J gene: TRBJ1-4; V gene: TRBV4-1; D gene: .; clone size: .; CDR3 protein: CASSRDRGEKLFF; CDR3 DNA: TGCGCCAGCAGCCGAGATAGGGGGGAAAAACTGTTTTTT
J gene: TRBJ2-3; V gene: TRBV5-1; D gene: TRBD1; clone size: .; CDR3 protein: CASSSTGQGVVDTQYF; CDR3 DNA: TGCGCCAGCAGCTCTACGGGACAGGGGGTCGTAGATACGCAGTATTTT
J gene: TRBJ1-1; V gene: TRBV9; D gene: .; clone size: .; CDR3 protein: CASSVAWHSEAFF; CDR3 DNA: TGTGCCAGCAGCGTAGCTTGGCATTCTGAAGCTTTCTTT
J gene: TRBJ2-7; V gene: TRBV28; D gene: .; clone size: .; CDR3 protein: CASSKTPYEQYF; CDR3 DNA: TGTGCCAGCAGTAAAACACCCTACGAGCAGTACTTC
J gene: TRBJ1-1; V gene: TRBV7-2; D gene: .; clone size: .; CDR3 protein: CASSFSTNTEAFF; CDR3 DNA: TGTGCCAGCAGCTTCTCGACAAACACTGAAGCTTTCTTT
J gene: TRBJ1-1; V gene: TRBV28; D gene: .; clone size: .; CDR3 protein: CASSLPRRTEAFF; CDR3 DNA: TGTGCCAGCAGTTTGCCCCGGAGGACTGAAGCTTTCTTT
J gene: TRBJ1-5; V gene: TRBV30; D gene: .; clone size: .; CDR3 protein: CAWRERAGGNQPQHF; CDR3 DNA: TGTGCCTGGAGAGAGCGGGCCGGGGGCAATCAGCCCCAGCATTTT
J gene: TRBJ1-1; V gene: TRBV28; D gene: TRBD1; clone size: few; CDR3 protein: CATLKQGYTEAFF; CDR3 DNA: TGTGCCACCCTTAAACAGGGGTACACTGAAGCTTTCTTT
J gene: TRBJ2-2; V gene: TRBV19; D gene: .; clone size: .; CDR3 protein: CASTPRATGELFF; CDR3 DNA: TGTGCCAGTACCCCACGGGCAACCGGGGAGCTGTTTTTT
J gene: TRBJ2-1; V gene: TRBV28; D gene: .; clone size: .; CDR3 protein: CASNTGLIYNEQFF; CDR3 DNA: TGTGCCAGCAATACCGGACTGATCTACAATGAGCAGTTCTTC
J gene: TRBJ1-1; V gene: TRBV6-5; D gene: .; clone size: few; CDR3 protein: CASSYSWTENTEAFF; CDR3 DNA: TGTGCCAGCAGTTACTCGTGGACAGAGAACACTGAAGCTTTCTTT
J gene: TRBJ1-6; V gene: TRBV2; D gene: .; clone size: few; CDR3 protein: CASSANRERRAPLHF; CDR3 DNA: TGTGCCAGCAGTGCTAACAGGGAAAGAAGGGCACCCCTCCACTTT
J gene: TRBJ1-1; V gene: TRBV11-2; D gene: .; clone size: .; CDR3 protein: CASSLWGGTEAFF; CDR3 DNA: TGTGCCAGCAGCTTATGGGGGGGCACTGAAGCTTTCTTT
J gene: TRBJ2-5; V gene: TRBV6-2/TRBV6-3; D gene: .; clone size: .; CDR3 protein: CASSYTKTMQETQYF; CDR3 DNA: TGTGCCAGCAGTTACACTAAGACTATGCAAGAGACCCAGTACTTC
J gene: TRBJ2-5; V gene: TRBV9; D gene: .; clone size: .; CDR3 protein: CASSVSSTVQETQYF; CDR3 DNA: TGTGCCAGCAGCGTGTCGTCGACAGTCCAAGAGACCCAGTACTTC
J gene: TRBJ1-3; V gene: TRBV4-3; D gene: .; clone size: .; CDR3 protein: CASSQRGSGNTIYF; CDR3 DNA: TGCGCCAGCAGCCAAAGAGGGTCGGGAAACACCATATATTTT
J gene: TRBJ1-6; V gene: TRBV28; D gene: TRBD1; clone size: .; CDR3 protein: CASSLSNAGTGVRTLHF; CDR3 DNA: TGTGCCAGCAGTTTGTCGAACGCCGGGACAGGCGTGCGGACCCTCCACTTT
J gene: TRBJ1-2; V gene: TRBV5-4; D gene: TRBD1; clone size: once; CDR3 protein: CASSLEGTATYGYTF; CDR3 DNA: TGTGCCAGCAGCTTGGAGGGGACAGCGACGTATGGCTACACCTTC
J gene: TRBJ1-4; V gene: TRBV6-5; D gene: .; clone size: .; CDR3 protein: CASSYSRGGEKLFF; CDR3 DNA: TGTGCCAGCAGTTACTCGAGAGGTGGAGAAAAACTGTTTTTT
J gene: TRBJ2-5; V gene: TRBV15; D gene: .; clone size: .; CDR3 protein: CATSRDPNKRLETQYF; CDR3 DNA: TGTGCCACCAGCAGAGATCCCAACAAGCGTCTGGAGACCCAGTACTTC
J gene: TRBJ2-5; V gene: TRBV7-2; D gene: .; clone size: .; CDR3 protein: CASSYYSSATQYF; CDR3 DNA: TGTGCCAGCAGCTACTACAGCTCGGCGACCCAGTACTTC
J gene: TRBJ1-1; V gene: TRBV19; D gene: .; clone size: .; CDR3 protein: CASRRQFTEAFF; CDR3 DNA: TGTGCCAGTAGAAGACAGTTCACTGAAGCTTTCTTT
J gene: TRBJ1-2; V gene: TRBV18; D gene: TRBD1; clone size: .; CDR3 protein: CASSPDRTNYGYTF; CDR3 DNA: TGTGCCAGCTCACCGGACAGGACTAACTATGGCTACACCTTC
J gene: TRBJ1-2; V gene: TRBV19; D gene: TRBD1; clone size: .; CDR3 protein: CASNNNRGRDYGYTF; CDR3 DNA: TGTGCCAGTAACAATAACAGGGGGCGCGACTATGGCTACACCTTC
J gene: TRBJ1-1; V gene: TRBV12-3/TRBV12-4; D gene: .; clone size: .; CDR3 protein: CASTRAGAAFF; CDR3 DNA: TGTGCCAGCACCCGGGCAGGGGCAGCTTTCTTT
J gene: TRBJ2-3; V gene: TRBV27; D gene: TRBD2; clone size: .; CDR3 protein: CASSFVAGGGDTQYF; CDR3 DNA: TGTGCCAGCAGTTTTGTAGCGGGAGGCGGGGATACGCAGTATTTT
J gene: TRBJ1-1; V gene: TRBV4-1; D gene: .; clone size: .; CDR3 protein: CASSQAQVPSEVGGLIEAFF; CDR3 DNA: TGCGCCAGCAGCCAGGCCCAGGTTCCTTCAGAGGTTGGGGGACTGATTGAAGCTTTCTTT
J gene: TRBJ2-7; V gene: TRBV4-1; D gene: TRBD2; clone size: .; CDR3 protein: CASSQVGTSGGSYEQYF; CDR3 DNA: TGCGCCAGCAGCCAAGTCGGGACTAGCGGGGGGTCCTACGAGCAGTACTTC
J gene: TRBJ2-7; V gene: TRBV20-1; D gene: TRBD2; clone size: .; CDR3 protein: CSASRRYGGSYEQYF; CDR3 DNA: TGCAGTGCTAGTCGTCGGTACGGGGGGTCCTACGAGCAGTACTTC
J gene: TRBJ1-6; V gene: TRBV7-2; D gene: .; clone size: .; CDR3 protein: CASSLRQANSPLHF; CDR3 DNA: TGTGCCAGCAGCTTACGCCAGGCTAATTCACCCCTCCACTTT
J gene: TRBJ2-5; V gene: TRBV7-6; D gene: TRBD1; clone size: once; CDR3 protein: CASSTTGQGIGETQYF; CDR3 DNA: TGTGCCAGCAGCACAACTGGACAGGGTATAGGAGAGACCCAGTACTTC